This T cell receptor beta chain was profiled in a study of memory CD4+ T cells and cytomegalovirus serostatus (dated by TCRdb to the late 2010s). Background for the entire study: The 35 or so healthy Belgian adults in the cohort included 9 who were CMV seropositive and roughly 25 who were CMV seronegative. To replicate a published TCR-based CMV serostatus classifier, the researchers sequenced the CD4+ memory TCRbeta repertoires of a Belgian cohort whose cytomegalovirus serostatus was known. What the authors observed across the whole study: On the Belgian cohort, the classifier based on the original framework reached a median bootstrapped AUC of about 0.95, with a 95% CI of 0.76-1.00. Only CD4+CD45RO+ memory cells were sequenced, in contrast to the original study, which included naive and memory CD4+ and CD8+ populations. The results were interpreted as suggesting that the CMV-associated TCR signature is largely present in the CD4+ memory repertoire. CMV serostatus prediction reached a median bootstrapped AUC of roughly 0.96 with the original framework and just under 0.93 with a US-trained random forest. Of around 160 previously reported CMV-associated TCRbeta sequences, 55 to 75 appeared in the CD4+ memory repertoires, each in one to five individuals.

As regards this clone: The target of this receptor is not known. No base quality values were provided; no much bigger clone lies one nucleotide off.

For CDR1 and CDR2, the germline V gene lists SGHTA and FQGTGA. Trimming removed 5 bases from V and 3 bases from J, leaving 13 bases between the germline ends. Taken from cysteine to phenylalanine, the CDR3 has 14 residues. Only CDR3 DNA is held: 42 bases, read in frame from base 1. Single viable CD3+CD4+CD8-CD45RO+ cells were sorted as memory CD4+ T cells on a FACSAria II. CMV serostatus was assessed using a Roche Elecsys assay, by which serum IgG against CMV pp150, pp28, p38 and p52 was detected. After thawing, total CD4+ T cells were enriched by positive selection with CD4 magnetic microbeads. Samples originated from another study that specifically interrogated the CD4+ T cell memory repertoire. Peripheral blood mononuclear cells were isolated and cryopreserved according to standard operating procedures, and serum was kept at -80 degrees C. CD3-PerCP (BW264/56), CD4-APC (RPA-T4), CD45RO-PE (UCHT1) and CD8-Pacific Orange (3B5) antibodies were used for staining, and non-viable cells were excluded with Sytox blue.

The Quick-DNA Microprep Kit was used to extract genomic DNA from the sorted cells. Amplification of TCRbeta DNA was done with the immunoSEQ hsTCRbeta kit, following the protocol from the manufacturer. TCRbeta libraries were sequenced on an Illumina MiSeq instrument. Processing in the source paper ran as follows. Once out-of-frame sequences had been removed, 2,204,828 distinct TCRbeta sequences were left, which works out to an average of roughly 70,000 per individual. Two values were used to score each individual: the count of over 150 previously reported CMV-associated TCRbeta sequences and the total count of productive distinct TCRbeta sequences. A beta-binomial model was reimplemented in Python, and random forests from scikit-learn, run with default parameters, were trained on data from the US cohort. Classifier performance on the Belgian cohort was summarized as median AUC with percentile confidence intervals calculated over 10,000 bootstrap iterations. TCRdb retrieved this table from immuneACCESS and kept in-frame rearrangements only. Not all clones are present; in checked studies, unresolved V genes account for under half, and no reason is known for the remainder. The V and J calls and the clone size are those of that table, but D and trimming were determined from the DNA. Here the sample has around 50,000 clones; around four fifths occur a single time. The ten largest make up approximately 0.65% of the sample.

The V and J segments used are TRBV7-3 and TRBJ2-5; the D gene could be either TRBD1 or TRBD2, each agreeing at 5 bases. Input material: memory CD4+ T cells from blood. This receptor was taken from an adult in good health and CMV-seronegative. CDR3 sequence: CASSPRDPKETQYF. The DNA is as follows: TGTGCCAGCAGCCCCCGGGACCCCAAAGAGACCCAGTACTTC.